This T cell receptor (beta chain) was retrieved from a study of blood T cell repertoires in COVID-19. Whole-study context: The analysed material was cDNA or gDNA that came from T cells, B-cell-depleted T cells, or PBMCs.

In the original analysis: Using reference gene primer amplification, nucleated cell counts were estimated. The method was immunoSEQ multiplex PCR; TCRdb's version includes in-frame clones alone and lacks a portion of them. Clone size and the V and J calls come from that table; the DNA yielded D and trimming. The sample lists fewer than 65,000 clones; 91% were seen once. The CDR3 has 14 residues. Trimming removed 7 bases at V and 8 bases at J, with 20 bases between. Germline CDR1 reads SEHNR; CDR2 reads FQNEAQ (reference sequence). The chain links TRBV7-9 to TRBJ1-2, with a tentative D call TRBD1 (5 bases). The origin of this receptor is a woman aged 55-70 years with active or convalescent COVID-19. The sample consisted of peripheral blood. CDR3 residues: CASNYLKAGPGYTF. CDR3 nucleotides: TGTGCCAGCAACTACCTAAAAGCAGGGCCCGGCTACACCTTC. Looking up the rest from reference TRBV7-9 and TRBJ1-2 gives the full variable domain: DTGVSQNPRHKITKRGQNVTFRCDPISEHNRLYWYRQTLGQGPEFLTYFQNEAQLEKSRLLSDRFSAERPKGSFSTLEIQRTEQGDSAMYLCASNYLKAGPGYTFGSGTRLTVV.